This TCR beta chain comes out of a study of cytomegalovirus exposure and HLA in healthy donors. Findings and limits, study-wide: Later analysis found that TCR beta chains associated with HLA were more clonally expanded than other, equally common chains. Confirmation in vitro established that a few CMV-associated chains were specific for CMV antigens.

Looked up from germline, CDR1 is PRHDT and CDR2 is FYEKMQ (reference sequence). V lost 5 bases, J lost 8 bases, and 6 bases stayed unmatched. The CDR3 sequence is 13 residues long. Notes on this clone: As yet, its antigen is unknown.

Primers: 60 Vbeta forward and 13 Jbeta reverse. Clones were read by immunoSEQ multiplex PCR, and TCRdb kept only the in-frame ones, dropping some. The sample holds around 100,000 clones; roughly 70% are singletons and the top ten take roughly a tenth. The clonotype comes from a man in his forties or fifties in good health and CMV-seronegative. Sequences were obtained from PBMCs. V gene TRBV13 combines with J gene TRBJ1-3; 7 bases are shared with TRBD1. This CDR3 reads CASSDNRGDTIYF. CDR3 sequence (DNA): TGTGCCAGCAGCGATAACAGGGGTGACACCATATATTTT.